The source of this T cell receptor (beta chain) is a study of T cell repertoires in ileal Crohn's disease. Background on the study: About half received postoperative treatment, some ten with thiopurines and around 18 anti-TNF. At postoperative colonoscopy, neoterminal ileum biopsies were taken as M6. Study-wide results and caveats: Mucosal expansions were suggested to be mainly CD8 T cells. Every patient over 26.8% clonality showed endoscopic recurrence.

Turning to this clone: The antigen remains undetermined.

Produced via immunoSEQ multiplex PCR; TCRdb's table is partial and in-frame only. The sample lists 7,500 to 9,500 clones; less than 80% were seen once. J gave up 6 bases and V 3 bases, and 10 bases lay outside the gene matches. CDR1 is KGHSH, CDR2 LQKENI, per germline. The CDR3 totals 17 residues. The time point: neoterminal ileum biopsy at postoperative endoscopy, about 6 months after surgery. The chain employs TRBV18 and TRBJ2-2; the match to TRBD1 covers 10 bases. The sequence derives from an adult with Crohn's disease. Specimen: ileal tissue. CDR3 nucleotide sequence: TGTGCCAGCTCACCCCTAAAAGGGACAGGGGTCTCCGGGGAGCTGTTTTTT. As protein: CASSPLKGTGVSGELFF.